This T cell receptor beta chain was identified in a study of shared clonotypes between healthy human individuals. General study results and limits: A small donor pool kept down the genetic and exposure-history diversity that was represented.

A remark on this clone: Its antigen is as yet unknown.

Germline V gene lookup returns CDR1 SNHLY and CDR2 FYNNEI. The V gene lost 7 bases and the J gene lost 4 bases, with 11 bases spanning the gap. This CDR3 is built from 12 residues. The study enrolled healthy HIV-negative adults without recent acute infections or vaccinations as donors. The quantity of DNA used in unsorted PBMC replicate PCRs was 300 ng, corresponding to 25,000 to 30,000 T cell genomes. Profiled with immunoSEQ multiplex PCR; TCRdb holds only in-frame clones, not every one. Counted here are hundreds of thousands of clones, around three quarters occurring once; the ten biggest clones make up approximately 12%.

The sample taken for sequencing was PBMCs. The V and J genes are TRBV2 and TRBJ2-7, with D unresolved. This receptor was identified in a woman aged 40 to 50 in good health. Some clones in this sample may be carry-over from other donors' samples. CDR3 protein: CASKTNGYEQYF. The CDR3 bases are TGTGCCAGCAAGACAAACGGATACGAGCAGTACTTC.